This entry is about one T cell receptor (beta chain). This receptor's antigen is unknown. The sample holds no much larger clone one base away, and base qualities are not on file. Library preparation used the immunoSEQ multiplex PCR assay. As stored in TCRdb, this immuneACCESS dataset retains in-frame rearrangements with V and J assigned. A fraction of the clones does not appear; measured against another copy, unresolved V genes explain less than half of the discrepancy, and the remainder lacks a known reason. In all, the sample holds about 69,000 clones, and over 75% of those were seen once. The ten largest clonotypes hold approximately 4.6% of the sample. Relative to germline, V is missing 0 bases and J is missing 2 bases, with 5 bases of the junction outside any gene match. Including the terminal cysteine and phenylalanine, the CDR3 comprises 15 residues. Only the CDR3 DNA stays, 45 bases, in frame from base 1. From a lookup of the germline V gene, CDR1 and CDR2 are SGDLS and YYNGEE.

The data stem from a study of technical replicates of blood from a handful of donors (dated by TCRdb to about 2017). The rearrangement combines TRBV9 with TRBJ2-7; 7 of the junction bases match TRBD1. The sample was PBMCs. The TCR was taken from a human donor in good health. Some clones in this sample may be carry-over from other donors' samples. The CDR3 loop reads CASSVGQGITYEQYF. The sequenced DNA is TGTGCCAGCAGCGTAGGACAGGGCATAACCTACGAGCAGTACTTC.